The present T cell receptor (beta chain) was sequenced within a study of blood T cell repertoires in COVID-19. Whole-study context: Italy, Spain and the United States were the sources of the convalescent and acute COVID-19 samples.

Only a few counts were recorded for this clone. There are 14 residues in the CDR3. This table comes from immunoSEQ multiplex PCR, and its TCRdb copy is limited to in-frame clones, with some not included. This table holds hundreds of thousands of clones, approximately 88% found once. The sequence derives from a woman aged 40 to 50 with acute COVID-19. The chain recombines TRBV21-1 with TRBJ1-5; the D segment call TRBD1 is taken from the table without a DNA check. TRBV21-1 is annotated as a pseudogene. The specimen was PBMCs or T cells enriched from blood (not recorded which). CDR3 DNA sequence: TGTGCCAGCAGCAACGGGACACGGGATCAGCCCCAGCATTTT. Amino acid sequence: CASSNGTRDQPQHF.